The 9 T cell receptor beta chains given below trace back to one sample, sequenced in a study of resident and recirculating memory T cells in vitiligo. TCRdb's copy holds only in-frame clones and misses some; the assay was immunoSEQ multiplex PCR. The sample lists 65,000 to 80,000 clones; under 95% were seen once. The sample taken for sequencing was blood. These receptors all stem from a male donor with vitiligo.

The chain couples TRBV18 to TRBJ2-1, with TRBD1 matching 7 bases. J was trimmed by 9 bases and V by 4 bases; bases with no gene match: 6. Germline assignment: CDR1 KGHSH and CDR2 LQKENI. The CDR3 sequence is 13 residues long. The CDR3 bases are TGTGCCAGCTCACTTGACAGGGATGGTGAGCAGTTCTTC. This codes for CASSLDRDGEQFF. Supplemented by reference TRBV18 and TRBJ2-1, the full variable domain reads NAGVMQNPRHLVRRRGQEARLRCSPMKGHSHVYWYRQLPEEGLKFMVYLQKENIIDESGMPKERFSAEFPKEGPSILRIQQVVRGDSAAYFCASSLDRDGEQFFGPGTRLTVL.

The rearrangement links TRBV5-1 to TRBJ2-1; tentative D call: TRBD2 (6 bases). Germline V gene sequence: CDR1 SGHRS, CDR2 YFSETQ. V shed 4 bases and J shed 7 bases, with 12 bases lying between them. The CDR3 length is 13 residues. CDR3 nucleotide sequence: TGCGCCAGCAGCGTGGCGGGAAAGAATGAGCAGTTCTTC. It yields the protein CASSVAGKNEQFF.

The V call is TRBV5-1, the J call TRBJ2-3; 7 bases map to TRBD2. Germline V gene lookup returns CDR1 SGHRS and CDR2 YFSETQ. This CDR3 is built from 16 residues. V lost 4 bases to trimming and J lost 5 bases; unmatched junction nucleotides: 13. CDR3 region: CASSLTAGSGIDTQYF. CDR3 coding DNA: TGCGCCAGCAGCCTAACAGCGGGATCGGGGATAGATACGCAGTATTTT. Looking up the rest from reference TRBV5-1 and TRBJ2-3 gives the full variable domain: KAGVTQTPRYLIKTRGQQVTLSCSPISGHRSVSWYQQTPGQGLQFLFEYFSETQRNKGNFPGRFSGRQFSNSRSEMNVSTLELGDSALYLCASSLTAGSGIDTQYFGPGTRLTVL.

The chain recombines TRBV6-5 with TRBJ1-3; TRBD1 might be the D (5 bases). V lost 4 bases and J 6 bases, leaving 10 bases between the germline ends. Germline loops: CDR1 MNHEY, CDR2 SVGAGI. This CDR3 is built from 13 residues. CDR3 sequence reads: CASSSPGENTIYF. Written as DNA, the CDR3 is TGTGCCAGCAGTTCCCCGGGGGAAAACACCATATATTTT.

This clone was seen more than once but under ten times. The genes are TRBV30 and TRBJ1-1; 7 nucleotides align to TRBD1. The germline gives CDR1 GTSNPN, CDR2 SVGIG (reference sequence). Unmatched junction bases numbered 1, after V lost 2 bases and J lost 1 base. CDR3 size: 13 residues. Written as DNA, the CDR3 is TGTGCCTGGAGTCGACAGGGGAACACTGAAGCTTTCTTT. Translated, it gives CAWSRQGNTEAFF.

The chain employs TRBV27 and TRBJ1-6; D remains unclear. Germline V CDR1 and CDR2: MNHEY, SMNVEV (reference sequence). With 2 bases removed from V and 0 bases from J, the gap between germline ends came to 8 bases. The CDR3 has 16 amino acids. CDR3 loop: CASSLERSSYNSPLHF. The CDR3 region has the DNA TGTGCCAGCAGTTTAGAGAGGAGCTCCTATAATTCACCCCTCCACTTT.

The CDR3 sequence: CASSVEGAANEKLFF. The DNA for the CDR3 is TGTGCCAGCAGCGTAGAGGGGGCGGCTAATGAAAAACTGTTTTTT. The chain uses TRBV9 and TRBJ1-4; TRBD1 matches at 7 bases. Germline CDR1 and CDR2: SGDLS and YYNGEE. The ends lost 0 bases at V and 3 bases at J; junction bases unmatched: 2. The CDR3 covers 15 residues.

V usage is TRBV7-6 and J usage is TRBJ2-2; D might be TRBD2 (6 bases). The germline V and J ends were trimmed by 7 bases and 0 bases, with 15 bases remaining between them. This CDR3 is built from 16 residues. CDR1 and CDR2 from the germline V gene are SGHVS and FNYEAQ. The CDR3 protein is CASTMQGGSNTGELFF. Here the CDR3 DNA reads TGTGCCAGCACCATGCAGGGAGGATCGAACACCGGGGAGCTGTTTTTT.

The chain carries TRBV28 and TRBJ2-1; 8 nucleotides align to TRBD2. Germline CDR1 and CDR2: MDHEN and SYDVKM. The V segment lost 6 bases and the J segment 10 bases; nucleotides outside the gene matches: 17. This CDR3 is built from 16 residues. The CDR3 sequence: CASSAPGTRGPEEQFF. CDR3 in DNA: TGTGCCAGCAGCGCCCCCGGGACTAGGGGACCGGAGGAGCAGTTCTTC. Based on the CDR3 plus reference TRBV28 and TRBJ2-1, the full variable domain is DVKVTQSSRYLVKRTGEKVFLECVQDMDHENMFWYRQDPGLGLRLIYFSYDVKMKEKGDIPEGYSVSREKKERFSLILESASTNQTSMYLCASSAPGTRGPEEQFFGPGTRLTVL.